This T cell receptor (beta chain) was documented in a study of CD8 T cells in Susac syndrome. V lost 0 bases to trimming and J lost 0 bases; unmatched junction nucleotides: 11. The CDR3 is made up of 19 amino acids. CDR1 is DFQATT, CDR2 SNEGSKA, per germline (reference sequence). Reverse transcription used about 0.45 to 1 ug RNA and random hexamers. TCRdb called the immunoSEQ multiplex PCR reads again in MiXCR, with one record for every CDR3 protein. There are about 190,000 distinct CDR3 sequences in the sample; under 97% occur only once, and approximately 0.1% lies in the top ten. This receptor was taken from a human donor with Susac syndrome. V and J are TRBV20-1 and TRBJ1-6; TRBD1 matches at 7 bases. The sequencing input was CD4+ T cells from PBMCs. The CDR3 nucleotides are TGCAGTGCTAGAGATCCACTCTGGACAGGCTCCTCCTATAATTCACCCCTCCACTTT. This codes for CSARDPLWTGSSYNSPLHF.